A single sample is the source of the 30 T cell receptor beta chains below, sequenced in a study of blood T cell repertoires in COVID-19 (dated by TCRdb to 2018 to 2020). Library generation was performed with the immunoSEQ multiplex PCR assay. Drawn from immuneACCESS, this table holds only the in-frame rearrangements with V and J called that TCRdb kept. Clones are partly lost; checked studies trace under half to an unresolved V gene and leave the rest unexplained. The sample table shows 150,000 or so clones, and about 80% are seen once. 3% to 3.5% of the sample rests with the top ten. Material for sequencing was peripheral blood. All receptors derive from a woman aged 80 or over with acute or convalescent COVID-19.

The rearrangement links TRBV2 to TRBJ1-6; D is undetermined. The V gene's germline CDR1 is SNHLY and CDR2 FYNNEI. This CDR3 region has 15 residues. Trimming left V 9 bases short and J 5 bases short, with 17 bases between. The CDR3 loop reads CARNPLGDDNSPLHF. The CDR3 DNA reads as TGTGCCAGGAATCCTTTGGGAGACGATAATTCACCCCTCCACTTT.

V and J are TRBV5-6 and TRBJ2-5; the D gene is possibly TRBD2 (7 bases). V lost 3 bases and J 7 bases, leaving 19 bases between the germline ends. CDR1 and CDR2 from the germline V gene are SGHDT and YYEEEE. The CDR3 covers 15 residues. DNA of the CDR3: TGTGCCAGCAGCTGGCCCGGGGGGCCGGGTGTGACCCAGTACTTC. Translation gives CASSWPGGPGVTQYF. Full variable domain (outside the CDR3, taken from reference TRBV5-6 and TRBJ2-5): DAGVTQSPTHLIKTRGQQVTLRCSPKSGHDTVSWYQQALGQGPQFIFQYYEEEERQRGNFPDRFSGHQFPNYSSELNVNALLLGDSALYLCASSWPGGPGVTQYFGPGTRLLVL.

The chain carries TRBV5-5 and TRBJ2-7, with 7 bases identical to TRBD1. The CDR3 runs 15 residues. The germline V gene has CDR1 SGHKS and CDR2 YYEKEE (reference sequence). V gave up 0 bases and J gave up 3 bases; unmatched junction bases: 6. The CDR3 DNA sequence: TGTGCCAGCAGCTTGGCGGGACAGACAAGCTACGAGCAGTACTTC. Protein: CASSLAGQTSYEQYF.

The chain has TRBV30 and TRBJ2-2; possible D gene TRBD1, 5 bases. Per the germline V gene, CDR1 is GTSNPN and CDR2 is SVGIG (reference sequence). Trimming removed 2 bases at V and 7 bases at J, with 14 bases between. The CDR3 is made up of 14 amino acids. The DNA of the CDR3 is TGTGCCTGGAGTCTTGGACAACCATACGGGGAGCTGTTTTTT. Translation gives CAWSLGQPYGELFF.

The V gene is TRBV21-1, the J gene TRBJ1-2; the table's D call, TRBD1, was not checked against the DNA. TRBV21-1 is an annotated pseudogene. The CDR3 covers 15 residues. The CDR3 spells CASSGKGTRGDGYTF. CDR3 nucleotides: TGTGCCAGCAGCGGAAAAGGGACAAGAGGGGATGGCTACACCTTC.

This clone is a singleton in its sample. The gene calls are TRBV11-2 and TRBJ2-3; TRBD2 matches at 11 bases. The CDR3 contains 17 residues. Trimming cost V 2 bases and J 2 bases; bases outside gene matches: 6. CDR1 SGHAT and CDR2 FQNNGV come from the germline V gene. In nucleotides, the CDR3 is TGTGCCAGCAGCTTATGGGCTAGCGGGGGGTCCACAGATACGCAGTATTTT. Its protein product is CASSLWASGGSTDTQYF.

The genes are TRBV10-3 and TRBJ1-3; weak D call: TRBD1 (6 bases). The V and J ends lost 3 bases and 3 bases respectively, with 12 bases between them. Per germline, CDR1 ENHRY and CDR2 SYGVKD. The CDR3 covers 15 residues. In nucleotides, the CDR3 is TGTGCCATCAGTGAATGGGTCAGGGGTGGAAACACCATATATTTT. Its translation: CAISEWVRGGNTIYF.

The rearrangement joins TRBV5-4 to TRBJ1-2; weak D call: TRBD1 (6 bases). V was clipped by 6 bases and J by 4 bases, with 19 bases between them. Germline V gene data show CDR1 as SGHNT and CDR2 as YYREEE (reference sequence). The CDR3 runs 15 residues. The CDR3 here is CASNPGGPGPYGYTF. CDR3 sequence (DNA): TGTGCCAGCAACCCTGGGGGCCCGGGACCCTATGGCTACACCTTC.

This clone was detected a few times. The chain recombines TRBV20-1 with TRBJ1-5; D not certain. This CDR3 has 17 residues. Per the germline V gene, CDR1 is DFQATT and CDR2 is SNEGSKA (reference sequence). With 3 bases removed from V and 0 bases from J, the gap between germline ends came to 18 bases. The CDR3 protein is CSASNNPEFYSNQPQHF. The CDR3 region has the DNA TGCAGTGCTAGTAACAACCCGGAGTTCTATAGCAATCAGCCCCAGCATTTT.

CDR3 sequence (DNA): TGTGCCAGCAGCCAAGGGGGCGCTGAAGCTTTCTTT. Protein product: CASSQGGAEAFF. The V and J genes are TRBV3-1 (or the pseudogene TRBV3-2) and TRBJ1-1, with D maybe TRBD1 (5 bases). The germline V gene has CDR1 LGHDT and CDR2 YNNKEL (reference sequence). V lost 1 base and J 6 bases, leaving 6 bases between the germline ends. The CDR3 spans 12 residues.

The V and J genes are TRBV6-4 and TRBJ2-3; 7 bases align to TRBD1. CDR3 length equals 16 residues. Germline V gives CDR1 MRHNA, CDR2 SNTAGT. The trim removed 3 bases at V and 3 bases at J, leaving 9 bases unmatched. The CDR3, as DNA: TGTGCCAGCAGTGATATAAAAGGGGGCGGGACAGATACGCAGTATTTT. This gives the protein CASSDIKGGGTDTQYF.

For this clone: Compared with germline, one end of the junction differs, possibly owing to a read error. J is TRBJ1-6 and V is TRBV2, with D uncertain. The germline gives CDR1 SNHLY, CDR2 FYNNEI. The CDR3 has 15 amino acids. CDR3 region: CASSQAGGYNSPLHF. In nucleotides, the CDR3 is TGTGCCAGCAGTCAAGCGGGCGGGTATAATTCACCCCTCCACTTT. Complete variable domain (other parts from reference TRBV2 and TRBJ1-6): EPEVTQTPSHQVTQMGQEVILRCVPISNHLYFYWYRQILGQKVEFLVSFYNNEISEKSEIFDDQFSVERPDGSNFTLKIRSTKLEDSAMYFCASSQAGGYNSPLHFGNGTRLTVT.

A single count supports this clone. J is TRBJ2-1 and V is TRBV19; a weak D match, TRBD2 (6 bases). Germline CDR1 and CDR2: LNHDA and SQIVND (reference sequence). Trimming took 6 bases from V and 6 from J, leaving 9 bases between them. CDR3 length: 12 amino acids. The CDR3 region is CASSGSRNEQFF. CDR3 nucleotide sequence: TGTGCCAGTAGCGGGAGCCGCAATGAGCAGTTCTTC.

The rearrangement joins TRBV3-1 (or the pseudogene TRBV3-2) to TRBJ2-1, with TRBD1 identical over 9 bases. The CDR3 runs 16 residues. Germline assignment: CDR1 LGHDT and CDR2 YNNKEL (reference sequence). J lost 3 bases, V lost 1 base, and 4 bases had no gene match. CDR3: CASSQGNRGRYNEQFF. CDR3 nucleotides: TGTGCCAGCAGCCAAGGCAACAGGGGGCGCTACAATGAGCAGTTCTTC.

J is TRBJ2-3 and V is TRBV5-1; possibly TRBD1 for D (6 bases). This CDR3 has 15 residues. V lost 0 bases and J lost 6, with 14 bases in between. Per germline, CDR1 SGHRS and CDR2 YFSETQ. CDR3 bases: TGCGCCAGCAGCTTGGCCAGCAGGGGTGGGGATACGCAGTATTTT. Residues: CASSLASRGGDTQYF.

The CDR3, as DNA: TGTGCCAGCAGCCAAGATTTCCAGGGAAGCGTCACTGAAGCTTTCTTT. Residues: CASSQDFQGSVTEAFF. The V and J genes are TRBV4-2 and TRBJ1-1; the D gene is possibly TRBD1 (5 bases). The CDR3 sequence is 16 residues long. CDR1 and CDR2 from the germline V gene are LGHNA and YNFKEQ. The V end lost 0 bases, the J end lost 4 bases, and 15 bases lay between the germline ends.

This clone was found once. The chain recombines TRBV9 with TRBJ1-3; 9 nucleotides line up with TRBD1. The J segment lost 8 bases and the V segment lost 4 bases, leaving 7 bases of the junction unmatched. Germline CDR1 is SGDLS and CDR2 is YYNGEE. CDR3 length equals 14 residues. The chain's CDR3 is CASSFRDREDTIYF. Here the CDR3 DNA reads TGTGCCAGCAGCTTCCGGGACAGGGAAGACACCATATATTTT.

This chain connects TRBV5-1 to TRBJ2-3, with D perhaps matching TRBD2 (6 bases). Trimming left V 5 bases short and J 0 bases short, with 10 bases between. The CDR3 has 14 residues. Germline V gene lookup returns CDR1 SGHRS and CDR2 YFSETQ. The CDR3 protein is CASRGGVSTDTQYF. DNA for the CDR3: TGCGCCAGCAGGGGAGGAGTTAGCACAGATACGCAGTATTTT.

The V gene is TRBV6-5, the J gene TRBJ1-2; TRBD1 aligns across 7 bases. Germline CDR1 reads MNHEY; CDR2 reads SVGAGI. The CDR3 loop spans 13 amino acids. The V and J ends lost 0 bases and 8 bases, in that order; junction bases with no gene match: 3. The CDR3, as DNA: TGTGCCAGCAGTTACTCCGACAGGGTCGGCTACACCTTC. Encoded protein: CASSYSDRVGYTF.

The CDR3 sequence: CASSQDGTGSRNYGYTF. Written as DNA, the CDR3 is TGCGCCAGCAGCCAAGATGGTACAGGGTCTCGTAACTATGGCTACACCTTC. The gene calls are TRBV4-1 and TRBJ1-2; perhaps TRBD1 as D (6 bases). V lost 0 bases and J 1 base, leaving 15 bases between the germline ends. From germline, CDR1 is MGHRA and CDR2 YSYEKL. The CDR3 contains 17 residues.

The CDR3 sequence is CASSFLTGLGQPQHF. The CDR3 bases are TGTGCCAGCAGCTTCCTGACAGGGCTGGGTCAGCCCCAGCATTTT. The V gene is TRBV5-5, the J gene TRBJ1-5; 7 bases align to TRBD1. With 2 bases clipped from V and 6 bases from J, the junction kept 8 bases outside the gene matches. The CDR3 has 15 residues. Germline CDR1 reads SGHKS; CDR2 reads YYEKEE (reference sequence).

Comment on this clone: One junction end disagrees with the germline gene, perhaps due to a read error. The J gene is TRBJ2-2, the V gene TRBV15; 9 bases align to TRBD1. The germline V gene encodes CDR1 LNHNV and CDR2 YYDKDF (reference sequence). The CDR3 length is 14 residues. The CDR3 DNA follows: TGTGCCACCAGGAGAGACAGGGGGTTCGGGGAGCTGTTTTTT. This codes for CATRRDRGFGELFF.

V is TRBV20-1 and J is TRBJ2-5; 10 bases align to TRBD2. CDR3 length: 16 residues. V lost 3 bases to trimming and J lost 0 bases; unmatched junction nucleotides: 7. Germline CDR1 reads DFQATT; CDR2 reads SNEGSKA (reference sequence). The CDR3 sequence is CSASVSGGNYQETQYF. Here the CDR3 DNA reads TGCAGTGCTAGTGTTAGCGGGGGGAATTACCAAGAGACCCAGTACTTC.

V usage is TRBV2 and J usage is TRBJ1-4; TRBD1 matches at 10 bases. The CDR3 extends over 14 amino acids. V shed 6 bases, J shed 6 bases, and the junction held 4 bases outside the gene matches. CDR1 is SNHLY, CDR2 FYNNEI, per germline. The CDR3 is CASSSGTGDEKLFF. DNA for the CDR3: TGTGCCAGCAGCTCCGGGACAGGGGATGAAAAACTGTTTTTT. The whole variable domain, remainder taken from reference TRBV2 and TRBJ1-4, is EPEVTQTPSHQVTQMGQEVILRCVPISNHLYFYWYRQILGQKVEFLVSFYNNEISEKSEIFDDQFSVERPDGSNFTLKIRSTKLEDSAMYFCASSSGTGDEKLFFGSGTQLSVL.

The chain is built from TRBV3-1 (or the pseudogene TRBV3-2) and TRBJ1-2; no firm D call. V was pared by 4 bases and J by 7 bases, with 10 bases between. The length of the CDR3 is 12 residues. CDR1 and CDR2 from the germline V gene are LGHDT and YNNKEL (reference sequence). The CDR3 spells CASSLRCGGYTF. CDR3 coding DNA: TGTGCCAGCAGCCTCCGGTGCGGTGGCTACACCTTC.

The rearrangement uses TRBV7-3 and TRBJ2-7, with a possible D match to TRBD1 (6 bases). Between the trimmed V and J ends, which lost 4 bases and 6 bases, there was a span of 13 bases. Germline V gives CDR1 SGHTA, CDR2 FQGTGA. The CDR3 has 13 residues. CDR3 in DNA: TGTGCCAGCAGCTCTACAGGGTCAGGCGAGCAGTACTTC. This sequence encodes CASSSTGSGEQYF.

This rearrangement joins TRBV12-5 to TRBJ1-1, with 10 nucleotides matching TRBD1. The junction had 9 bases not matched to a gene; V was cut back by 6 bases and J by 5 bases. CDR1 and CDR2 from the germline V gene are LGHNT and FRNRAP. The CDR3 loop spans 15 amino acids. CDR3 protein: CASGPPRGQGTEAFF. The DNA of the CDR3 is TGTGCTAGTGGCCCCCCGAGGGGACAGGGGACTGAAGCTTTCTTT. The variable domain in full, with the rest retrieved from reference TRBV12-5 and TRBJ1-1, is DARVTQTPRHKVTEMGQEVTMRCQPILGHNTVFWYRQTMMQGLELLAYFRNRAPLDDSGMPKDRFSAEMPDATLATLKIQPSEPRDSAVYFCASGPPRGQGTEAFFGQGTRLTVV.

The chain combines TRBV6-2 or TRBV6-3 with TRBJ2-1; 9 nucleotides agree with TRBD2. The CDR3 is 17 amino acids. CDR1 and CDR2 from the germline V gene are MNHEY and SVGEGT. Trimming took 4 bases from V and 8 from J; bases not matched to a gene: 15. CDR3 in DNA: TGTGCCAGCAGTTCTTTCTCCTATAGCGGGGGACTGGATGAGCAGTTCTTC. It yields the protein CASSSFSYSGGLDEQFF.

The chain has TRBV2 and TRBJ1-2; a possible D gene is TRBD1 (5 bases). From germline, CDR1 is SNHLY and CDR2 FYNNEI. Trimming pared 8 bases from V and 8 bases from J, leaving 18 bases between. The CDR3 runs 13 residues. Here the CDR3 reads CASAGLGRRGYTF. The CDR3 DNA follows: TGTGCCAGCGCCGGCCTGGGGCGTCGGGGCTACACCTTC.

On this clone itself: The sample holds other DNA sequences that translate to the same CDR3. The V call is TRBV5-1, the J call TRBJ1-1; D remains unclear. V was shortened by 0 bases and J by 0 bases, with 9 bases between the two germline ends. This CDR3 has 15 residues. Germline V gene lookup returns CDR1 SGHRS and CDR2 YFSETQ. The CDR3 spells CASSLGATLNTEAFF. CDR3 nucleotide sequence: TGCGCCAGCAGCTTGGGGGCCACCCTGAACACTGAAGCTTTCTTT.